The 20 T cell receptor beta chains given below trace back to one sample, sequenced in a study of cytomegalovirus exposure and HLA in healthy donors. Use of 60 Vbeta and 13 Jbeta primers characterized the PCR. Clones were read by immunoSEQ multiplex PCR, and TCRdb kept only the in-frame ones, dropping some. The data contain around 180,000 clones, 80% to 85% of them singletons. Sample: PBMCs. These receptors were obtained from a boy under 10 years old in good health and CMV-seronegative.

This clone was detected only a few times. The chain carries TRBV4-1 and TRBJ2-2; 8 bases align to TRBD2. CDR3 size: 15 residues. CDR1 MGHRA and CDR2 YSYEKL come from the germline V gene. With V trimmed by 2 bases and J by 6 bases, 5 bases remained unmatched. In DNA, the CDR3 is TGCGCCAGCAGCCAAAGCCCGGGGGGGTCCGGGGAGCTGTTTTTT. Encoded protein: CASSQSPGGSGELFF.

This chain links TRBV14 with TRBJ2-3, with 8 bases identical to TRBD2. Germline values: CDR1 SGHDN, CDR2 FVKESK. The V and J ends lost 1 base and 2 bases, in that order; junction bases with no gene match: 8. The CDR3 spans 17 residues. The CDR3 DNA follows: TGTGCCAGCAGCCAAGCTCGCGGGGGGCCACCCACAGATACGCAGTATTTT. Protein sequence: CASSQARGGPPTDTQYF.

The chain's CDR3 is CASSQVGAGEQYF. CDR3 sequence (DNA): TGCGCCAGCAGCCAAGTCGGAGCTGGGGAGCAGTACTTC. The chain uses TRBV4-3 and TRBJ2-7; unclear D gene. This CDR3 region has 13 residues. V lost 1 base, J lost 7 bases, and 11 bases lay in between. Germline values: CDR1 LGHNA, CDR2 YSLEER.

This clone was seen only a few times. The V call is TRBV7-8, the J call TRBJ1-3; D is possibly TRBD1 (5 bases). The V and J ends lost 4 bases and 4 bases respectively, with 29 bases between them. CDR1 and CDR2 (germline): SGHVS, FQNEAQ. This CDR3 is 20 amino acids long. The CDR3 here is CASSSSRPGQGGTSGNTIYF. The CDR3 DNA sequence: TGTGCCAGCAGCTCGTCCCGACCGGGGCAGGGAGGAACTTCAGGAAACACCATATATTTT.

This clone has just one count. The chain employs TRBV7-2 and TRBJ1-4; maybe TRBD1 (6 bases). The CDR3 contains 18 residues. Germline assignment: CDR1 SGHTA and CDR2 FQGNSA. The V end was cut by 5 bases, the J end by 7 bases, with 26 bases between. CDR3 nucleotides: TGTGCCAGCAGCGCCACCGGGTTAAACAGGGCGTGGGGTGAAAAACTGTTTTTT. It encodes CASSATGLNRAWGEKLFF.

V is TRBV30 and J is TRBJ1-4, with TRBD1 matching 7 bases. The CDR3 has 13 residues. The V and J ends lost 5 bases and 4 bases, in that order; junction bases with no gene match: 4. CDR1 and CDR2 from the germline V gene are GTSNPN and SVGIG (reference sequence). The CDR3 is CAWGTANNEKLFF. CDR3 bases: TGTGCCTGGGGGACAGCAAATAATGAAAAACTGTTTTTT.

The chain has TRBV28 and TRBJ1-3, with D possibly being TRBD1 (5 bases). Looked up from germline, CDR1 is MDHEN and CDR2 is SYDVKM. The CDR3 length is 16 residues. Trimming shortened V by 5 bases and J by 0 bases, and 14 bases separated the two germline ends. CDR3 loop: CASSQTAARSGNTIYF. The CDR3 nucleotides are TGTGCCAGCAGTCAGACAGCAGCTCGCTCTGGAAACACCATATATTTT. The variable domain in full, with the rest retrieved from reference TRBV28 and TRBJ1-3, is DVKVTQSSRYLVKRTGEKVFLECVQDMDHENMFWYRQDPGLGLRLIYFSYDVKMKEKGDIPEGYSVSREKKERFSLILESASTNQTSMYLCASSQTAARSGNTIYFGEGSWLTVV.

V and J are TRBV4-1 and TRBJ2-3; 10 positions agree with TRBD1. There are 17 residues in the CDR3. V trimming: 4 bases; J trimming: 2 bases; junction bases outside the gene matches: 9. CDR1 MGHRA and CDR2 YSYEKL come from the germline V gene. CDR3 sequence reads: CASSRLGTGEYTDTQYF. The DNA for the CDR3 is TGCGCCAGCAGCCGCCTTGGGACAGGGGAATACACAGATACGCAGTATTTT.

The chain couples TRBV7-6 to TRBJ2-2, with TRBD1 as a possible D gene (7 bases). The germline CDR1 and CDR2 sequences are SGHVS and FNYEAQ. CDR3 length: 13 residues. V lost 4 bases and J lost 6, with 9 bases in between. In nucleotides, the CDR3 is TGTGCCAGCAGCTCAGGGGGGTCCGGGGAGCTGTTTTTT. Encoded protein: CASSSGGSGELFF.

CDR3 sequence reads: CASSPGQTNTGELFF. The CDR3 DNA follows: TGTGCCAGCAGCCCAGGACAGACGAACACCGGGGAGCTGTTTTTT. The chain uses TRBV14 and TRBJ2-2, with a possible D match to TRBD1 (6 bases). The germline V and J ends were trimmed by 4 bases and 0 bases, with 9 bases remaining between them. The CDR3 extends over 15 amino acids. Germline lookup yields CDR1 SGHDN and CDR2 FVKESK.

The chain combines TRBV5-1 with TRBJ2-5; possible D gene TRBD2, 5 bases. The J call may not be correct, given that the DNA end is closer to TRBJ2-7. Germline CDR1 and CDR2: SGHRS and YFSETQ. The CDR3 is 15 amino acids. The CDR3 protein is CASSLGPGSSYEQYF. As DNA, the CDR3 is TGCGCCAGCAGCTTGGGTCCGGGAAGCTCCTACGAGCAGTACTTC.

The chain is built from TRBV27 and TRBJ2-3; 9 positions agree with TRBD1. Germline-derived CDR1 and CDR2 are MNHEY and SMNVEV (reference sequence). After removal of 6 bases from V and 3 bases from J, the junction contained 4 bases not matched to a gene. The CDR3 is made up of 14 amino acids. The CDR3 coding sequence is TGTGCCAGCAGATGGACAGGGGAAACAGATACGCAGTATTTT. Its translation is CASRWTGETDTQYF.

The chain employs TRBV7-2 and TRBJ2-2; TRBD2 is a possible D gene (6 bases). Trimming removed 5 bases from V and 1 base from J, with 14 bases in between. The CDR3 sequence is 16 residues long. CDR1 is SGHTA, CDR2 FQGNSA, per germline. CDR3 nucleotides: TGTGCCAGCAGCGCCACCGGGACTCGGAACACCGGGGAGCTGTTTTTT. Its protein product is CASSATGTRNTGELFF. Full variable domain (missing parts from reference TRBV7-2 and TRBJ2-2): GAGVSQSPSNKVTEKGKDVELRCDPISGHTALYWYRQSLGQGLEFLIYFQGNSAPDKSGLPSDRFSAERTGGSVSTLTIQRTQQEDSAVYLCASSATGTRNTGELFFGEGSRLTVL.

The chain couples TRBV6-6 to TRBJ1-3, with no clear D. Per the germline V gene, CDR1 is MNHNY and CDR2 is SVGAGI (reference sequence). This CDR3 has 14 residues. Trimming shortened V by 0 bases and J by 4 bases, and 7 bases separated the two germline ends. CDR3 amino acids: CASSYSSLGNTIYF. In nucleotides, the CDR3 is TGTGCCAGCAGTTACTCAAGCCTCGGAAACACCATATATTTT.

This clone has just a few counts. The chain is built from TRBV27 and TRBJ2-1; D is perhaps TRBD1 (5 bases). The CDR3 spans 16 residues. Germline assignment: CDR1 MNHEY and CDR2 SMNVEV (reference sequence). V lost 5 bases to trimming and J lost 2 bases, with 16 bases between them. CDR3: CASSTLRVRAYNEQFF. The DNA for the CDR3 is TGTGCCAGCAGTACCCTCAGGGTAAGGGCCTACAATGAGCAGTTCTTC.

The rearrangement uses TRBV7-8 and TRBJ2-5; TRBD2 agrees at 9 bases. In germline, CDR1 is SGHVS, CDR2 FQNEAQ. CDR3 length equals 16 residues. Germline trimming cut 1 base from V and 2 bases from J; bases unmatched to any gene: 5. The CDR3 coding sequence is TGTGCCAGCAGCTTAGTTGCGCGGGGGGGTCAAGAGACCCAGTACTTC. Protein sequence: CASSLVARGGQETQYF.

The gene calls are TRBV5-4 and TRBJ1-2; no clear D. Germline V lookup: CDR1 SGHNT, CDR2 YYREEE (reference sequence). The CDR3 runs 12 residues. Trimming shortened V by 1 base and J by 5 bases, and 6 bases separated the two germline ends. CDR3 loop: CASSLSNYGYTF. CDR3 DNA: TGTGCCAGCAGCTTGTCCAATTATGGCTACACCTTC.

The chain employs TRBV4-1 and TRBJ2-3, with 8 positions matching TRBD1. After removal of 4 bases from V and 3 bases from J, the junction contained 12 bases not matched to a gene. Germline V lookup: CDR1 MGHRA, CDR2 YSYEKL. This CDR3 comprises 17 residues. The CDR3 loop is CASSREPGQGLTDTQYF. In DNA, the CDR3 is TGCGCCAGCAGCCGGGAACCCGGACAGGGATTGACAGATACGCAGTATTTT.

The V and J genes are TRBV4-3 and TRBJ2-1; 7 nucleotides line up with TRBD2. The CDR3 runs to 18 residues. V shed 4 bases, J shed 4 bases, and the junction held 16 bases outside the gene matches. Germline CDR1 is LGHNA and CDR2 is YSLEER. The DNA of the CDR3 is TGCGCCAGCAGCCGAACCTTCCCGGGACTACCGACGTACAATGAGCAGTTCTTC. It translates to CASSRTFPGLPTYNEQFF.

The V call is TRBV5-1, the J call TRBJ1-2, with 11 bases lining up with TRBD1. Germline values: CDR1 SGHRS, CDR2 YFSETQ. J lost 3 bases, V lost 2 bases, and 3 bases had no gene match. This CDR3 is 15 amino acids long. The CDR3: CASSLRTGGDYGYTF. CDR3 DNA sequence: TGCGCCAGCAGCTTAAGGACAGGGGGCGACTATGGCTACACCTTC.